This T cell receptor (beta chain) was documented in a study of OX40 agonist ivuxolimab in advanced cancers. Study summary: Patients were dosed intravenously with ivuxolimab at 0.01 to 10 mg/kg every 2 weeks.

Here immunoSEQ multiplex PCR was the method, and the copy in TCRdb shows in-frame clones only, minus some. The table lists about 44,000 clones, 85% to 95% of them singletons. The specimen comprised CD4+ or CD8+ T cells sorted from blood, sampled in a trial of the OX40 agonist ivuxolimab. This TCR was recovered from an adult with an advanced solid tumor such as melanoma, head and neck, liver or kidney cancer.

CDR3 amino acids: CASSQDRGTSGFTYEQYF. In DNA, the CDR3 is TGTGCCAGCAGCCAAGATAGGGGAACTAGCGGATTCACCTACGAGCAGTACTTC. The genes are TRBV4-2 and TRBJ2-7, with TRBD2 identical over 8 bases. CDR1 LGHNA and CDR2 YNFKEQ come from the germline V gene. The CDR3 extends over 18 amino acids. J lost 2 bases, V lost 0 bases, and 12 bases had no gene match.